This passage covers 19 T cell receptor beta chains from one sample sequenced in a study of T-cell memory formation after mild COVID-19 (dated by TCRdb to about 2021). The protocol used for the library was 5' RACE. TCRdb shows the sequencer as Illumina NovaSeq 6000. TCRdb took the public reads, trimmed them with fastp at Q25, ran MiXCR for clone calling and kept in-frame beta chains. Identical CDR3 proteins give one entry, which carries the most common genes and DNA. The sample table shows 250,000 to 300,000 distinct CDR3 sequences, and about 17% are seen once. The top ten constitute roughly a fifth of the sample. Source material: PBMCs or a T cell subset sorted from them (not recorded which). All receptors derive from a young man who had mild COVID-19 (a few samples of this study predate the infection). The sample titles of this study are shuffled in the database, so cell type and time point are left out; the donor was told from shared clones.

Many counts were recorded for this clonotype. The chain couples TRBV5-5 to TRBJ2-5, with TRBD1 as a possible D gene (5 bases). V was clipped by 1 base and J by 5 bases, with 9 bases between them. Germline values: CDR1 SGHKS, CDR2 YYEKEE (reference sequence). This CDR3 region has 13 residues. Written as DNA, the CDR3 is TGTGCCAGCAGCTTGAGGGGCTTGGAGACCCAGTACTTC. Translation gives CASSLRGLETQYF.

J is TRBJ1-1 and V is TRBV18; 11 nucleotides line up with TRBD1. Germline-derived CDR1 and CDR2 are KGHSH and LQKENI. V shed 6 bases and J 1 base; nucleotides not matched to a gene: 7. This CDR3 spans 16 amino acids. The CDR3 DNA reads TGTGCCAGCTCCCCTCTAGGGACAGGGGGGAACACTGAAGCTTTCTTT. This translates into CASSPLGTGGNTEAFF. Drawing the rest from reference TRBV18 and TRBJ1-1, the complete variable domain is NAGVMQNPRHLVRRRGQEARLRCSPMKGHSHVYWYRQLPEEGLKFMVYLQKENIIDESGMPKERFSAEFPKEGPSILRIQQVVRGDSAAYFCASSPLGTGGNTEAFFGQGTRLTVV.

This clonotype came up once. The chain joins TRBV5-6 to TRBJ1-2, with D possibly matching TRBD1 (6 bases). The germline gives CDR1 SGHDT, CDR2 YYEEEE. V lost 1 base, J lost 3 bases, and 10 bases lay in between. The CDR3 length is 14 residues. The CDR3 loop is CASSLYDRYYGYTF. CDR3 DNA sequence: TGTGCCAGCAGCTTGTATGACAGGTACTATGGCTACACCTTC.

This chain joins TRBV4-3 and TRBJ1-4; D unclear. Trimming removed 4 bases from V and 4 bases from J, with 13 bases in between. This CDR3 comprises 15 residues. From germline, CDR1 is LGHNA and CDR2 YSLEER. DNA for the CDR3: TGCGCCAGCAGCCCGCGGACGGCGGTTAATGAAAAACTGTTTTTT. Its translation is CASSPRTAVNEKLFF.

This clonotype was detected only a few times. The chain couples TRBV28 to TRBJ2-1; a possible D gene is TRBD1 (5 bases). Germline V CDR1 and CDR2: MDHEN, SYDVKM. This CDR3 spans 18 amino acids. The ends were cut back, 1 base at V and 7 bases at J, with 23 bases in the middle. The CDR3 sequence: CASSLYGQGRKRRNEQFF. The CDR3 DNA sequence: TGTGCCAGCAGTTTATATGGGCAGGGAAGGAAGCGCCGTAATGAGCAGTTCTTC.

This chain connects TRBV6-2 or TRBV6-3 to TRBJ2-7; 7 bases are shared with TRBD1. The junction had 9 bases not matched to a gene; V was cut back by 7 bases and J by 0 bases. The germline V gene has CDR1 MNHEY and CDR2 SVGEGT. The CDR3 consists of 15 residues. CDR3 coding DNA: TGTGCCAGCACCCTGGGACAGTCTTACTCCTACGAGCAGTACGTC. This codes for CASTLGQSYSYEQYV.

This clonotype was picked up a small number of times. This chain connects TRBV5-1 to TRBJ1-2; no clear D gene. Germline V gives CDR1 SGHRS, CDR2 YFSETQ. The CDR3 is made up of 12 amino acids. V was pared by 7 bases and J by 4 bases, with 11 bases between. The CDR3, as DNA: TGCGCCAGCGACTCAAGAGGCTATGGCTACACCTTC. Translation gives CASDSRGYGYTF.

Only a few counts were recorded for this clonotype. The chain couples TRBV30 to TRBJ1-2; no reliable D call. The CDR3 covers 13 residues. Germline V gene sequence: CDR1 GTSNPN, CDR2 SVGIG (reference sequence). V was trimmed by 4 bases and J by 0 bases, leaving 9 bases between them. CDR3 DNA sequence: TGTGCCTGGAAGGTTCGGACTAACTATGGCTACACCTTC. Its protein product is CAWKVRTNYGYTF.

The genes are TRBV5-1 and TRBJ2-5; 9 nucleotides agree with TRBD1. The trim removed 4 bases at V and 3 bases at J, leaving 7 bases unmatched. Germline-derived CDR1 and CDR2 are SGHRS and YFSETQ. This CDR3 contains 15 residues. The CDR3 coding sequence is TGCGCCAGCAGCATGAACGACAGGGGGGAAGAGACCCAGTACTTC. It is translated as CASSMNDRGEETQYF.

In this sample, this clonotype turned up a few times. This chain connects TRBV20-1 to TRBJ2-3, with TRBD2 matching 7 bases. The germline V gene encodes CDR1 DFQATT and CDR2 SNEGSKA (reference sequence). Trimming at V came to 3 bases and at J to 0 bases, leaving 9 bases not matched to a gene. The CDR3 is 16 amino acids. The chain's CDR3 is CSARPRQRGSTDTQYF. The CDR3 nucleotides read TGCAGTGCTAGGCCCCGCCAGCGGGGTAGCACAGATACGCAGTATTTT.

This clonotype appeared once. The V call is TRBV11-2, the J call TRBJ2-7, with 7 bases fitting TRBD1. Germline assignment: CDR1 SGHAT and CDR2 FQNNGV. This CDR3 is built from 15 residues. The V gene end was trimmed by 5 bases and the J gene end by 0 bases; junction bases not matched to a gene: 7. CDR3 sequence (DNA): TGTGCCAGCAGCACACAGGGGTTATACTCCTACGAGCAGTACTTC. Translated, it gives CASSTQGLYSYEQYF.

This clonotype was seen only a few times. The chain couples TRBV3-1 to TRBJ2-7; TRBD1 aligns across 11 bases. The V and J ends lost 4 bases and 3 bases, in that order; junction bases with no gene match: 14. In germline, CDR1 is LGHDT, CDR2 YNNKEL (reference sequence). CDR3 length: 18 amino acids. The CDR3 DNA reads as TGTGCCAGCAGCCCCACGGACAGGGGGCTCATGGACAGCTACGAGCAGTACTTC. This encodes CASSPTDRGLMDSYEQYF.

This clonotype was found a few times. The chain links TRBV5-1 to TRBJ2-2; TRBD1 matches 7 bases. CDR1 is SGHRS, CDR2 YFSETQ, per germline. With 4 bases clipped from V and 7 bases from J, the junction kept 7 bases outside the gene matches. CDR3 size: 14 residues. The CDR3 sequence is CASSQDRVGGELFF. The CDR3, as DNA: TGCGCCAGCAGCCAAGACAGGGTCGGCGGGGAGCTGTTTTTT.

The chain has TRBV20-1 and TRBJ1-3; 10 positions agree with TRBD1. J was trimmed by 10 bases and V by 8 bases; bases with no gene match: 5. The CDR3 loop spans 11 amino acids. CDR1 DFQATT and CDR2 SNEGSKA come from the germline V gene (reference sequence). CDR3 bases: TGCAGTTATGGACAGGGGGGTACCATATATTTT. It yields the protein CSYGQGGTIYF.

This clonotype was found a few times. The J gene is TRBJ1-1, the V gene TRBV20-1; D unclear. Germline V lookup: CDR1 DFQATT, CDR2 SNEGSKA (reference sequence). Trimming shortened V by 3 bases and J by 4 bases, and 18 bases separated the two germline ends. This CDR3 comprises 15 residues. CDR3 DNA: TGCAGTGCTAGCGACACGCTCGCGGGAATCACTGAAGCTTTCTTT. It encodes CSASDTLAGITEAFF.

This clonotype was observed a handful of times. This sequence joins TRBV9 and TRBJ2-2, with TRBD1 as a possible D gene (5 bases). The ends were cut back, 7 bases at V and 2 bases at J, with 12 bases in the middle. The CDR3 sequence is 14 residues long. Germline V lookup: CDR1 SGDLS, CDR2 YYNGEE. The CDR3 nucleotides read TGTGCCAGCCGCGGACACATTAACACCGGGGAGCTGTTTTTT. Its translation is CASRGHINTGELFF.

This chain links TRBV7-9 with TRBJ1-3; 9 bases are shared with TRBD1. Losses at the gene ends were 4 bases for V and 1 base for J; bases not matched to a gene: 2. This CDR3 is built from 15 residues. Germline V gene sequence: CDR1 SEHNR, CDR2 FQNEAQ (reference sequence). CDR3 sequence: CASSSQGASGNTIYF. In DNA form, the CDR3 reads TGTGCCAGCAGCTCACAGGGGGCGTCTGGAAACACCATATATTTT.

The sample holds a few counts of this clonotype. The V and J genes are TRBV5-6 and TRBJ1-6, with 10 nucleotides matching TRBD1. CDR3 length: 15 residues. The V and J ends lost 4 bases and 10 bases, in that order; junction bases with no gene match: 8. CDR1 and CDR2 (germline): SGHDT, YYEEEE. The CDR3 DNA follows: TGTGCCAGCAGCCGGACAGGGGGTCTTAGATCACCCCTCCACTTT. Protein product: CASSRTGGLRSPLHF.

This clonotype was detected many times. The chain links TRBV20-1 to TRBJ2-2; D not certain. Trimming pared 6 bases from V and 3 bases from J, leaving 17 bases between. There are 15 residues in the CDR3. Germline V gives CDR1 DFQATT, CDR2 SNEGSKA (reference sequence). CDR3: CSATSVWAYTGELFF. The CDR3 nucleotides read TGCAGTGCAACGTCAGTCTGGGCCTACACCGGGGAGCTGTTTTTT.